The 10 T cell receptor beta chains reported below all come from one sample, sequenced in a study of blood T cell repertoires in COVID-19. Using immunoSEQ multiplex PCR, the repertoire was profiled, and TCRdb retains in-frame clones only, with some absent. The sample holds more than 200,000 clones, roughly 85% seen once. Sequencing was carried out using peripheral blood. These TCRs come from a woman between 70 and 85 years old with active or convalescent COVID-19.

This rearrangement joins TRBV4-2 to TRBJ2-3; 8 positions match TRBD2. Germline V gene data show CDR1 as LGHNA and CDR2 as YNFKEQ. V shed 0 bases, J shed 0 bases, and the junction held 5 bases outside the gene matches. This CDR3 contains 17 residues. This CDR3 reads CASSQDGQRGSTDTQYF. The CDR3 DNA follows: TGTGCCAGCAGCCAAGACGGTCAGCGGGGGAGCACAGATACGCAGTATTTT.

This clone came up once. J is TRBJ2-5 and V is TRBV20-1, with 7 positions matching TRBD2. This CDR3 is 13 amino acids long. V trimming: 6 bases; J trimming: 4 bases; junction bases outside the gene matches: 8. Germline CDR1 and CDR2: DFQATT and SNEGSKA (reference sequence). The DNA of the CDR3 is TGCAGTGCGAGTTCGGGGGGTTTAGAGACCCAGTACTTC. Its translation: CSASSGGLETQYF.

This sequence joins TRBV6-5 and TRBJ1-4; TRBD1 aligns across 9 bases. Germline V gene lookup returns CDR1 MNHEY and CDR2 SVGAGI. The CDR3 sequence is 16 residues long. The V segment lost 0 bases and the J segment 13 bases; nucleotides outside the gene matches: 12. The CDR3, as DNA: TGTGCCAGCAGTTACTCGCCGCGGGACAGGGAGGATGGACTGTTTTTT. Amino acid sequence: CASSYSPRDREDGLFF.

This sequence joins TRBV6-4 and TRBJ2-1, with 14 bases matching TRBD2. This CDR3 is 17 amino acids long. The germline CDR1 and CDR2 sequences are MRHNA and SNTAGT. With V trimmed by 6 bases and J by 0 bases, 4 bases remained unmatched. As DNA, the CDR3 is TGTGCCAGCAGGGGACTAGCGGGAGATAGCTCCTACAATGAGCAGTTCTTC. Translated, it gives CASRGLAGDSSYNEQFF.

The chain combines TRBV5-4 with TRBJ2-1; D remains unclear. The CDR3 has 15 amino acids. Germline lookup yields CDR1 SGHNT and CDR2 YYREEE (reference sequence). Deletions cut 1 base from V and 5 bases from J, with 13 bases between. The DNA for the CDR3 is TGTGCCAGCAGCTTGAACCCCACAGCCAACAATGAGCAGTTCTTC. Its translation is CASSLNPTANNEQFF.

The CDR3 nucleotides are TGTGCCATCAGCCCCGACGCGGTGGGCTATGGCTACACCTTC. This sequence encodes CAISPDAVGYGYTF. V usage is TRBV10-3 and J usage is TRBJ1-2, with D unresolved. The CDR3 consists of 14 residues. Looked up from germline, CDR1 is ENHRY and CDR2 is SYGVKD. With 6 bases removed from V and 4 bases from J, the gap between germline ends came to 15 bases.

The V and J genes are TRBV5-4 and TRBJ2-3; 7 bases match TRBD2. J gave up 2 bases and V 4 bases, and 4 bases lay outside the gene matches. There are 14 residues in the CDR3. Germline CDR1 reads SGHNT; CDR2 reads YYREEE (reference sequence). The CDR3 DNA reads as TGTGCCAGCAGCGAGCGGGACGTCACAGATACGCAGTATTTT. Translating it yields CASSERDVTDTQYF.

The genes are TRBV4-2 and TRBJ2-2; TRBD1 agrees at 7 bases. The V gene end was trimmed by 8 bases and the J gene end by 6 bases; junction bases not matched to a gene: 12. CDR1 is LGHNA and CDR2 is YNFKEQ in the germline V gene. This CDR3 region has 15 residues. The CDR3, as DNA: TGTGCCAGCGACAGGGCGAACTCCGACCCCGGGGAGCTGTTTTTT. Residues: CASDRANSDPGELFF.

CDR3 nucleotide sequence: TGTGCCAGCAGCTTGCCGGGACAGGGATCCTACAATGAGCAGTTCTTC. This translates into CASSLPGQGSYNEQFF. This chain uses TRBV5-6 with TRBJ2-1; TRBD1 aligns across 9 bases. The CDR3 consists of 16 residues. Germline V gene data show CDR1 as SGHDT and CDR2 as YYEEEE. The V gene end was trimmed by 1 base and the J gene end by 1 base; junction bases not matched to a gene: 3.

This clone has a single count. The chain is built from TRBV9 and TRBJ2-3, with TRBD2 matching 13 bases. The CDR3 is 18 residues long. CDR1 and CDR2 (germline): SGDLS, YYNGEE. The V segment lost 4 bases and the J segment 2 bases; nucleotides outside the gene matches: 10. CDR3 nucleotide sequence: TGTGCCAGCAGCTTCACCCAGGGACTAGCGGGGACCACAGATACGCAGTATTTT. Amino acids: CASSFTQGLAGTTDTQYF.